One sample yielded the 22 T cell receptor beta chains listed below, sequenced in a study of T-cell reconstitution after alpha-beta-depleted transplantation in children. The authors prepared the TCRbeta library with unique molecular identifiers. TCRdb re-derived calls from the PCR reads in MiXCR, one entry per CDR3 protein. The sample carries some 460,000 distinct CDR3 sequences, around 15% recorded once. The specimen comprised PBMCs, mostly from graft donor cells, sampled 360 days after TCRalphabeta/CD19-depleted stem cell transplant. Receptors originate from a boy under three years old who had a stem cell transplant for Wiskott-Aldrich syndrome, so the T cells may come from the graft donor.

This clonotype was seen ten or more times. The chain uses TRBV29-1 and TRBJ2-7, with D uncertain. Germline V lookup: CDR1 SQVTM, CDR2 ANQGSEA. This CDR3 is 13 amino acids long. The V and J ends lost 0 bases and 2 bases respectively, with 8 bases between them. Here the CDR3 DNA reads TGCAGCGTTGAAGATGGCATTCCCTACGAGCAGTACTTC. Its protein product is CSVEDGIPYEQYF.

CDR3 loop: CASKSRFVDGYTF. CDR3 bases: TGTGCCAGCAAATCACGGTTTGTCGATGGCTACACCTTC. The rearrangement joins TRBV25-1 to TRBJ1-2; D gene unclear. V lost 7 bases to trimming and J lost 6 bases, with 15 bases between them. The CDR3 covers 13 residues. Per the germline V gene, CDR1 is MGHDK and CDR2 is SYGVNS.

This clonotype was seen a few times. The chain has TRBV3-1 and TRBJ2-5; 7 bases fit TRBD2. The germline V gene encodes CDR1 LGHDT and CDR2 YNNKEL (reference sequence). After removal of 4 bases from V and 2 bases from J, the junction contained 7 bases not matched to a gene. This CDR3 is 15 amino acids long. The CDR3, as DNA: TGTGCCAGCAGCCCCCAGGGAGGGGCACAAGAGACCCAGTACTTC. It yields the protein CASSPQGGAQETQYF.

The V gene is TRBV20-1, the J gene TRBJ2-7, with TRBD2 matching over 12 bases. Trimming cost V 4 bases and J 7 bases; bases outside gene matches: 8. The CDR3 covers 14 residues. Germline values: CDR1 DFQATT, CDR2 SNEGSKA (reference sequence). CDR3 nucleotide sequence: TGCAGTGCTACCCTAGCGGGAGGGCCGGGAGAGCAGTACTTC. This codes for CSATLAGGPGEQYF.

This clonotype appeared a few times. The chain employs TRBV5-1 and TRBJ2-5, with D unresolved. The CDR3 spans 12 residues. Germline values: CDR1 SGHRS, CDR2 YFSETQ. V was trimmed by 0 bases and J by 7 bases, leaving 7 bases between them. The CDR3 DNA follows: TGCGCCAGCAGCTTGGATCGTGGGACCCAGTACTTC. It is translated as CASSLDRGTQYF.

CDR3 nucleotides: TGTGCCAGCAGCGGGAGACCCACCGGGGAGCTGTTTTTT. It translates to CASSGRPTGELFF. V usage is TRBV6-2 or TRBV6-3 and J usage is TRBJ2-2; D perhaps matches TRBD2 (6 bases). CDR1 is MNHEY, CDR2 SVGEGT, per germline. V dropped 6 bases and J dropped 4 bases, with 9 bases sitting between them. This CDR3 is built from 13 residues.

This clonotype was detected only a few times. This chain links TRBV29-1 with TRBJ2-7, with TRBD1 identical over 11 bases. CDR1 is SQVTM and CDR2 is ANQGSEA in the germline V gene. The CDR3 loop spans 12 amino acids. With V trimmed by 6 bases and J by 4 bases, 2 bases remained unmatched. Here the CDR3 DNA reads TGCAGCGTAAGGGACAGGGGGTACGAGCAGTACTTC. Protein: CSVRDRGYEQYF.

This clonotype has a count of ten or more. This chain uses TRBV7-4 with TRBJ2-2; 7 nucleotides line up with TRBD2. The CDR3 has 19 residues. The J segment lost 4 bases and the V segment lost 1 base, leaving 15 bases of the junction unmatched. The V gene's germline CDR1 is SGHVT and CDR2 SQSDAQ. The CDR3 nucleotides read TGTGCCAGCAGCTTAGATGGGCTAGCGGAGATACTCCGCACCGGGGAGCTGTTTTTT. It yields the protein CASSLDGLAEILRTGELFF.

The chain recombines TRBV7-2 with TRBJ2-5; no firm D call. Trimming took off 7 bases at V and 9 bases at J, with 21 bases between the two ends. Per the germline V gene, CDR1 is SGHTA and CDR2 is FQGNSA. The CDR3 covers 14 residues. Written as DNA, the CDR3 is TGTGCCAGCACCCTATTAGGACCGGCTGAGGCCCAGTACTTC. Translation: CASTLLGPAEAQYF.

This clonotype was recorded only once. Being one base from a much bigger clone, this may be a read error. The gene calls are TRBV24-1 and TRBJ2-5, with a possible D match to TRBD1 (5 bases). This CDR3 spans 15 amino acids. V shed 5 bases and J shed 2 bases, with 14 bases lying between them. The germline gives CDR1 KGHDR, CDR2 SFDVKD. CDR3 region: CATSGRPGPQETQYF. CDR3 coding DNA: TGTGCCACCAGTGGTCGGCCAGGGCCACAAGAGACCCAGTACTTC.

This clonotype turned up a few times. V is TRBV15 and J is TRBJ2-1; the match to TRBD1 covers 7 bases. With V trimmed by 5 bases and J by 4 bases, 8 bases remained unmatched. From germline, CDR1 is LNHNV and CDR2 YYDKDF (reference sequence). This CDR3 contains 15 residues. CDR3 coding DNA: TGTGCCACCAGCCTTCCCGGGACAGTTTACAATGAGCAGTTCTTC. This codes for CATSLPGTVYNEQFF. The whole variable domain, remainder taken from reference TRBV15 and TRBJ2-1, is DAMVIQNPRYQVTQFGKPVTLSCSQTLNHNVMYWYQQKSSQAPKLLFHYYDKDFNNEADTPDNFQSRRPNTSFCFLDIRSPGLGDTAMYLCATSLPGTVYNEQFFGPGTRLTVL.

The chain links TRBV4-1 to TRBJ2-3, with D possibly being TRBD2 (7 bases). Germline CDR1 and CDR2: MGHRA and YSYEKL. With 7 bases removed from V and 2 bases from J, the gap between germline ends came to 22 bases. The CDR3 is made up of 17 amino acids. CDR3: CASNPIPGGLHTDTQYF. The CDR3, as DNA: TGCGCCAGCAATCCCATTCCCGGGGGGCTCCACACAGATACGCAGTATTTT.

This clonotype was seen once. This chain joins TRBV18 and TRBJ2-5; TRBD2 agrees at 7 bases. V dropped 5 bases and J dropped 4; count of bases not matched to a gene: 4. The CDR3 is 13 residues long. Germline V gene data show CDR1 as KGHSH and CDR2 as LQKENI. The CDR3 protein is CASSTGGTETQYF. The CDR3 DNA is TGTGCCAGCTCAACCGGGGGGACAGAGACCCAGTACTTC.

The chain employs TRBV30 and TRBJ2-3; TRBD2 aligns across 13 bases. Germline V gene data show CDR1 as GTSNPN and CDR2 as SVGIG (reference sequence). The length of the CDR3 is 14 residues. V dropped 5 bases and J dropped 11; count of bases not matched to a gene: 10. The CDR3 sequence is CAWSPGLAGRVQYF. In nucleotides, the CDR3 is TGTGCCTGGTCCCCGGGACTAGCGGGAAGGGTGCAGTATTTT.

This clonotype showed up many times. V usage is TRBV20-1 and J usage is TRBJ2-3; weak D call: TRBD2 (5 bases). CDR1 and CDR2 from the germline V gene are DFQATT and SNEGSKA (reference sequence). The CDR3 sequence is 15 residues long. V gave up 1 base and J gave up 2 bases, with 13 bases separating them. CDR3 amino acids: CSARGWERFTDTQYF. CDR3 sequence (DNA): TGCAGTGCTAGAGGCTGGGAGAGGTTCACAGATACGCAGTATTTT.

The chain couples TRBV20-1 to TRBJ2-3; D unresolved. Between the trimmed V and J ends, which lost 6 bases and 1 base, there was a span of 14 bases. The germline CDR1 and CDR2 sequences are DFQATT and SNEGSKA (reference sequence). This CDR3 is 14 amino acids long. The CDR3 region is CSARYPQGTDTQYF. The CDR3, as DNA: TGCAGTGCCAGATACCCCCAGGGCACAGATACGCAGTATTTT.

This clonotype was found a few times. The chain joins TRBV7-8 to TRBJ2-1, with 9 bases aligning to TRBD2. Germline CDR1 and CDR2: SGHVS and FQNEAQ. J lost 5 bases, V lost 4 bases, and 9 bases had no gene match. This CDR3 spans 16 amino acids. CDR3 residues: CASSSLAGLWNNEQFF. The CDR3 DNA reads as TGTGCCAGCAGCTCCCTAGCGGGACTCTGGAACAATGAGCAGTTCTTC.

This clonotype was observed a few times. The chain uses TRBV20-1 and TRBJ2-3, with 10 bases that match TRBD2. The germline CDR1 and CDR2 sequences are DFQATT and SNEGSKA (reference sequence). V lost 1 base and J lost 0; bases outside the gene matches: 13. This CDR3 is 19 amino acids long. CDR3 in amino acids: CSARGGSGRQDYSTDTQYF. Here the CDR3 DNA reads TGCAGTGCTAGAGGGGGTAGCGGGAGGCAAGATTACAGCACAGATACGCAGTATTTT.

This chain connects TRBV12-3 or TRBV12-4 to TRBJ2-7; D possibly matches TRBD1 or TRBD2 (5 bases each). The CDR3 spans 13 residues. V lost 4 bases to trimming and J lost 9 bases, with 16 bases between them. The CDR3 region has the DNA TGTGCCAGCAGTTGGGGGACCCCGTCGTGGCAGTACTTC. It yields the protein CASSWGTPSWQYF.

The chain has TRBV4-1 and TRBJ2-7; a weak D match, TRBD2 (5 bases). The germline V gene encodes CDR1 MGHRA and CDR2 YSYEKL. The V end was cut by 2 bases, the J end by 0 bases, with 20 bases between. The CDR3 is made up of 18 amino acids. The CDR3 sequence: CASSQPSRSGFSSYEQYF. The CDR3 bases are TGCGCCAGCAGCCAACCTTCGCGCAGCGGCTTTAGCTCCTACGAGCAGTACTTC.

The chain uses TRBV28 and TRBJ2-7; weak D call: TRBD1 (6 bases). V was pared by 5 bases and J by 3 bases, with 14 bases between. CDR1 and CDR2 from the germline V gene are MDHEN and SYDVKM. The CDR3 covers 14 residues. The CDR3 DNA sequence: TGTGCCAGCAGTCTCCCTACAGGGATCTACGAGCAGTACTTC. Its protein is CASSLPTGIYEQYF.

The DNA of the CDR3 is TGCGCCAGCAGCTCCGGGCGCTTGGGGACCCAGTACTTC. Its protein product is CASSSGRLGTQYF. The rearrangement links TRBV5-1 to TRBJ2-5, with D unclear. The V gene lost 3 bases and the J gene lost 7 bases, with 13 bases spanning the gap. Germline assignment: CDR1 SGHRS and CDR2 YFSETQ. The CDR3 contains 13 residues.